This T cell receptor beta chain was profiled in a study of T-cell memory formation after mild COVID-19. Whole-study results and caveats: There were some responding clones in pre-infection memory, which suggested that cross-reactive memory had joined. While clones contracting from day 15 to 85 were balanced between CD4 and CD8, later expanders leaned CD4+. Among clones peaking at day 37 in the second wave, SARS-CoV-2 specificity remained unconfirmed.

This clonotype turned up a few times. Antigen specificity is unknown. TCRalpha and TCRbeta libraries used 5'RACE with constant-segment primers and UMIs. TCRdb itself ran the 5' RACE reads through MiXCR, one entry per CDR3 protein. The sample carries about 470,000 distinct CDR3 sequences, approximately 25% recorded once. CDR1 and CDR2 from the germline V gene are LNHNV and YYDKDF (reference sequence). This CDR3 comprises 12 residues. V lost 3 bases, J lost 6 bases, and 5 bases lay in between. This rearrangement joins TRBV15 to TRBJ2-2; no firm D call. Source material: PBMCs or a T cell subset sorted from them (not recorded which). The sequence came from an adult woman who had mild COVID-19 (a few samples of this study predate the infection). Cell type and time point are not known. The CDR3 loop reads CATSRDPGELFF. CDR3 sequence (DNA): TGTGCCACCAGCAGGGATCCCGGGGAGCTGTTTTTT.